The TCR beta chain described here comes from a study of early T cells in non-severe SARS-CoV-2 infection. Overall study: The sequenced material was bulk RNA from unsorted whole blood, and its chains were unpaired. Whole-study findings and limits: Database matching using VDJdb favored anti-spike CD8 responses, with private and CD4 specificities left missing.

The library protocol tagged individual cDNA molecules with unique molecular identifiers. TCRdb itself ran the 5' RACE reads through MiXCR, one entry per CDR3 protein. The table has about 34,000 distinct CDR3 sequences, 5.5% to 7.5% seen once. In germline, CDR1 is KGHSH, CDR2 LQKENI. V lost 6 bases, J lost 1 base, and 13 bases lay in between. This CDR3 region has 15 residues. Many counts were recorded for this clonotype. Its antigen is unknown. This chain links TRBV18 with TRBJ2-1; D might be TRBD1 (5 bases). This sequence was found in an adult who was a healthcare worker with PCR-confirmed SARS-CoV-2 infection or an uninfected control (not recorded which). Sequencing was done on a sample of whole blood. DNA for the CDR3: TGTGCCAGCTCGGTCAGGGTGGCGTCCTACAATGAGCAGTTCTTC. Residues: CASSVRVASYNEQFF.